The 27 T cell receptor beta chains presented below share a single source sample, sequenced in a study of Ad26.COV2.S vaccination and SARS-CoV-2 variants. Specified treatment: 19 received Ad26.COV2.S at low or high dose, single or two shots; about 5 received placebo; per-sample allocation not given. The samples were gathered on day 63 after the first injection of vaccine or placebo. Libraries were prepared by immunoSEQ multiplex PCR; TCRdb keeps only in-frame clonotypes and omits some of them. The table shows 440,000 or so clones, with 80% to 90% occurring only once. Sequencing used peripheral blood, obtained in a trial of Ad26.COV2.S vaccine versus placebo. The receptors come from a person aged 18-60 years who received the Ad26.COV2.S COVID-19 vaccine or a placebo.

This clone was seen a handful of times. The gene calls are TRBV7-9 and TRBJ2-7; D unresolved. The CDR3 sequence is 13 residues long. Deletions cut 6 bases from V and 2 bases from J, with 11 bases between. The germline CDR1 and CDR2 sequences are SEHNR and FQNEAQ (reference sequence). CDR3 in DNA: TGTGCCAGCAGTAACAAAGGAACCTACGAGCAGTACTTC. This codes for CASSNKGTYEQYF.

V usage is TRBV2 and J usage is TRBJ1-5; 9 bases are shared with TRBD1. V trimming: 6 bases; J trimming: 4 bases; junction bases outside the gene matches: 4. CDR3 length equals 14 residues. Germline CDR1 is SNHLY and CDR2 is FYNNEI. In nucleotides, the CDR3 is TGTGCCAGCAGGGACAGGGGTGGAAATCAGCCCCAGCATTTT. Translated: CASRDRGGNQPQHF.

CDR3 nucleotide sequence: TGTGCCAGCAGGTGGAGGGGGGCGATCACCGGGGAGCTGTTTTTT. Protein sequence: CASRWRGAITGELFF. The chain joins TRBV6-5 to TRBJ2-2; D may match TRBD1 or TRBD2 (6 bases each). Trimming shortened V by 6 bases and J by 4 bases, and 15 bases separated the two germline ends. CDR3 size: 15 residues. Germline CDR1 MNHEY, CDR2 SVGAGI.

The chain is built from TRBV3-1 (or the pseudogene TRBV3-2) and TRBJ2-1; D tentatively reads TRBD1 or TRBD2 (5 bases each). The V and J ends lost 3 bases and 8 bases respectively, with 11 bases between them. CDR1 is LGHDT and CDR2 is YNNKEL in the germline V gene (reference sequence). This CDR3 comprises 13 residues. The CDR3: CASSQAGTYEQFF. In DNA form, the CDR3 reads TGTGCCAGCAGCCAGGCCGGGACGTATGAGCAGTTCTTC.

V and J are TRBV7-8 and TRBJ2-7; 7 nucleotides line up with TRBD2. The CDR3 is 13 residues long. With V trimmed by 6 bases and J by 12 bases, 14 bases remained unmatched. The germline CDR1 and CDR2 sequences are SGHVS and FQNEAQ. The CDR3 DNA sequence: TGTGCCAGCAGGCCGCAGTCCGGGACTAAGGTGTACTTC. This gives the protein CASRPQSGTKVYF. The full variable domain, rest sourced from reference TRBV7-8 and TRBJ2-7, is GAGVSQSPRYKVAKRGQDVALRCDPISGHVSLFWYQQALGQGPEFLTYFQNEAQLDKSGLPSDRFFAERPEGSVSTLKIQRTQQEDSAVYLCASRPQSGTKVYFGPGTRLTVT.

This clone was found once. CDR3 nucleotide sequence: TGTGCCAGCACCTGGACTAGCGTTGTCACAGATACGCAGTATTTT. It translates to CASTWTSVVTDTQYF. The chain has TRBV28 and TRBJ2-3; TRBD2 matches at 9 bases. Trimming removed 7 bases from V and 2 bases from J; junction bases left unmatched: 7. Germline assignment: CDR1 MDHEN and CDR2 SYDVKM. The CDR3 sequence is 15 residues long.

DNA for the CDR3: TGTGCCAGCAGTCCGTGGGGGGTCGCGGGCGGGGAGCTGTTTTTT. It encodes CASSPWGVAGGELFF. The rearrangement uses TRBV27 and TRBJ2-2; perhaps TRBD2 as D (6 bases). Per germline, CDR1 MNHEY and CDR2 SMNVEV (reference sequence). The CDR3 is made up of 15 amino acids. Trimming stripped 5 bases from V and 7 bases from J, with 17 bases between.

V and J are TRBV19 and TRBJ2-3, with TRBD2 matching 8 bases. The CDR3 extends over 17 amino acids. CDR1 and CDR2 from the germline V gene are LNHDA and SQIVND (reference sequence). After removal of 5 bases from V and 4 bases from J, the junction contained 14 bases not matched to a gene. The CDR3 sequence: CASSLRQSGRGADTQYF. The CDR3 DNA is TGTGCCAGTAGTCTCCGACAAAGCGGGAGAGGTGCAGATACGCAGTATTTT. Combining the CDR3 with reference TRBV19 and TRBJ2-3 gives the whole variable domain DGGITQSPKYLFRKEGQNVTLSCEQNLNHDAMYWYRQDPGQGLRLIYYSQIVNDFQKGDIAEGYSVSREKKESFPLTVTSAQKNPTAFYLCASSLRQSGRGADTQYFGPGTRLTVL.

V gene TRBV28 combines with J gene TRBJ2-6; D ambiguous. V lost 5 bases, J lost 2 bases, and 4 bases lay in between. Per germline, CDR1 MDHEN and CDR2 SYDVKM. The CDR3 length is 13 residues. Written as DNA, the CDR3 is TGTGCCAGCAGTATTACTGGGGCCAACGTCCTGACTTTC. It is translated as CASSITGANVLTF.

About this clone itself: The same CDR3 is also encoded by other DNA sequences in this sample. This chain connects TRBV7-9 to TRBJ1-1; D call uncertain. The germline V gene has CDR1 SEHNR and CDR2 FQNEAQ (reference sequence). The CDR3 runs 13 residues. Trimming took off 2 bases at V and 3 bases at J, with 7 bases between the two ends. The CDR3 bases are TGTGCCAGCAGCTTACGTGGGGACACTGAAGCTTTCTTT. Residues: CASSLRGDTEAFF.

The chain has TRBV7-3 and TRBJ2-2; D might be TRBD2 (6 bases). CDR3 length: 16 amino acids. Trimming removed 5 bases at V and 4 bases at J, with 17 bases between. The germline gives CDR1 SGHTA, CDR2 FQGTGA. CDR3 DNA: TGTGCCAGCAGCCCCCGGGCGGGATCGGGCACCGGGGAGCTGTTTTTT. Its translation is CASSPRAGSGTGELFF.

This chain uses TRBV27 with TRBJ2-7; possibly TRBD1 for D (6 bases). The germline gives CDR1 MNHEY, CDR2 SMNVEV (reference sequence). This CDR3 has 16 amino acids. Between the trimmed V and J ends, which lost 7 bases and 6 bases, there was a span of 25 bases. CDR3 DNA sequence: TGTGCCAGCACCCCCCGCCGGGACACCCCTAGGGGCGAGCAGTACTTC. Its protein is CASTPRRDTPRGEQYF.

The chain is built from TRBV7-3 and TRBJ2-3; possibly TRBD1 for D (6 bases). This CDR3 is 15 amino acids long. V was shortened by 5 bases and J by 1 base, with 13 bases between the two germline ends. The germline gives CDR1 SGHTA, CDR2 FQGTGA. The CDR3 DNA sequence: TGTGCCAGCAGCCCGACAGGTGGGGGCACAGATACGCAGTATTTT. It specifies CASSPTGGGTDTQYF.

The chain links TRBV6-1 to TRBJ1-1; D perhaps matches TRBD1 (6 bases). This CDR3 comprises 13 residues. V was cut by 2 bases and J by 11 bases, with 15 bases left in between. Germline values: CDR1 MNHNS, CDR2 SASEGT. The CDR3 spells CASSEQGSGVAFF. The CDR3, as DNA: TGTGCCAGCAGTGAACAGGGGAGTGGTGTTGCTTTCTTT.

As DNA, the CDR3 is TGTGCCAGCAGCCTAAGCGGGGGGGCTGGCAATGAGCAGTTCTTC. Protein: CASSLSGGAGNEQFF. The chain uses TRBV5-4 and TRBJ2-1, with 10 bases lining up with TRBD2. CDR3 size: 15 residues. Germline loops: CDR1 SGHNT, CDR2 YYREEE (reference sequence). V lost 4 bases and J lost 6; bases outside the gene matches: 7.

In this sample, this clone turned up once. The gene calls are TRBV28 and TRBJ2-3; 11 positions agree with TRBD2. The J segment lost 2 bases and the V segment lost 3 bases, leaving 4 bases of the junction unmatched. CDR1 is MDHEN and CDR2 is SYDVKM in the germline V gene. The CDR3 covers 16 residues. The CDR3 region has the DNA TGTGCCAGCAGTTTGATGACTAGCGGGAACACAGATACGCAGTATTTT. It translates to CASSLMTSGNTDTQYF.

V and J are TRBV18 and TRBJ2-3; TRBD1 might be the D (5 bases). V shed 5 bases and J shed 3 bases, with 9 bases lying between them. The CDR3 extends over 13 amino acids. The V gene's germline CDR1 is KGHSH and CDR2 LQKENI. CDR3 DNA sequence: TGTGCCAGCTCAGCAGGGTGGACAGATACGCAGTATTTT. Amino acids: CASSAGWTDTQYF.

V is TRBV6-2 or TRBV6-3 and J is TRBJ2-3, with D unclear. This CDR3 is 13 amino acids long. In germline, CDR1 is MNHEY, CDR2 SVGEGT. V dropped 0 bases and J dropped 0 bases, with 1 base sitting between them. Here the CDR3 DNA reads TGTGCCAGCAGTTACTCTAGCACAGATACGCAGTATTTT. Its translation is CASSYSSTDTQYF.

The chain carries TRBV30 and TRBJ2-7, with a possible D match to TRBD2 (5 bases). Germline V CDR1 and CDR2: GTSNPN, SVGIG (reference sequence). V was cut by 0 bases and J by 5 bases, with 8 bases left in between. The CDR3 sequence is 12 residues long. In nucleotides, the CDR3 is TGTGCCTGGAGTGTGACCGGGGACGAGCAGTACTTC. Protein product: CAWSVTGDEQYF.

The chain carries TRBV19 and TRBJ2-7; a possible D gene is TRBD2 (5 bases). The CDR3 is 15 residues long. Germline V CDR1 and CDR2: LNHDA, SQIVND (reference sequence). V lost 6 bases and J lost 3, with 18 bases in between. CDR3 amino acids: CASSTTGGPYYEQYF. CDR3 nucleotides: TGTGCCAGTAGCACCACCGGAGGTCCTTACTACGAGCAGTACTTC.

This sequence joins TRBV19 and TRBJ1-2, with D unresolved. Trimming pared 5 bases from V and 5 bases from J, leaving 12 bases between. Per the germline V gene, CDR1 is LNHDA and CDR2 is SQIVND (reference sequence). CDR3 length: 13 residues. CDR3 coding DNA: TGTGCCAGTAGTCTTACCCGACGGTATGGCTACACCTTC. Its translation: CASSLTRRYGYTF.

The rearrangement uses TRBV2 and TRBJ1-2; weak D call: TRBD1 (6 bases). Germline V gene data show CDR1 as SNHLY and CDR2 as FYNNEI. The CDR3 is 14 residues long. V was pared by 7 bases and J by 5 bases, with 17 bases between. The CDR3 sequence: CASMSRTALYGYTF. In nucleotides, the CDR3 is TGTGCCAGCATGTCCCGGACAGCGTTGTATGGCTACACCTTC. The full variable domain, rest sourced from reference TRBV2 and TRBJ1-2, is EPEVTQTPSHQVTQMGQEVILRCVPISNHLYFYWYRQILGQKVEFLVSFYNNEISEKSEIFDDQFSVERPDGSNFTLKIRSTKLEDSAMYFCASMSRTALYGYTFGSGTRLTVV.

The chain's CDR3 is CASSMSDSLWSNQPQHF. The CDR3 nucleotides read TGTGCCAGTAGTATGAGCGACAGCCTGTGGAGCAATCAGCCCCAGCATTTT. The chain uses TRBV19 and TRBJ1-5, with D maybe TRBD1 (5 bases). Germline V gene data show CDR1 as LNHDA and CDR2 as SQIVND (reference sequence). This CDR3 is 17 amino acids long. V was pared by 3 bases and J by 1 base, with 16 bases between.

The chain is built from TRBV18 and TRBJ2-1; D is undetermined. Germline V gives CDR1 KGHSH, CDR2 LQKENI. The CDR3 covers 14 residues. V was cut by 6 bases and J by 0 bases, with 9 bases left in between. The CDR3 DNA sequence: TGTGCCAGCTCCCCTCAAAGCTCCTACAATGAGCAGTTCTTC. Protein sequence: CASSPQSSYNEQFF.

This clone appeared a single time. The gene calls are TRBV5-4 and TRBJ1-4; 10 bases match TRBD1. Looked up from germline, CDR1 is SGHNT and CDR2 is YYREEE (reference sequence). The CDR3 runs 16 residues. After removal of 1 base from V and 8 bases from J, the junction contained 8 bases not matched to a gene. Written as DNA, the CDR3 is TGTGCCAGCAGCTTGTTGGGGACAGGGGAAAAAGAAAAACTGTTTTTT. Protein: CASSLLGTGEKEKLFF.

CDR3 region: CASSPRAASSGNTIYF. DNA for the CDR3: TGTGCCAGCTCACCTAGGGCGGCGAGCTCTGGAAACACCATATATTTT. The J gene is TRBJ1-3, the V gene TRBV18; D is undetermined. The CDR3 contains 16 residues. Germline-derived CDR1 and CDR2 are KGHSH and LQKENI. V lost 3 bases to trimming and J lost 0 bases, with 12 bases between them. The full variable domain, with the rest looked up from reference TRBV18 and TRBJ1-3, is NAGVMQNPRHLVRRRGQEARLRCSPMKGHSHVYWYRQLPEEGLKFMVYLQKENIIDESGMPKERFSAEFPKEGPSILRIQQVVRGDSAAYFCASSPRAASSGNTIYFGEGSWLTVV.

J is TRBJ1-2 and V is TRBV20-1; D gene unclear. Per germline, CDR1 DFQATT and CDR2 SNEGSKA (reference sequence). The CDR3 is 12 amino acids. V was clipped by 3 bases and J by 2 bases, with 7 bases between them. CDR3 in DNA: TGCAGTGCTAGTTCGGAGAACTATGGCTACACCTTC. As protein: CSASSENYGYTF.